The rows below give T cell receptor beta chains drawn from one sample of a study of CD8 T cells in ankylosing spondylitis. TCRdb re-called the 5' RACE reads with MiXCR, one entry per CDR3 protein. Of about 130,000 distinct CDR3 sequences listed, about a tenth are singletons. Sequenced sample: blood, either unsorted or a sorted T cell fraction (not recorded which). The origin of the receptors is a male donor with ankylosing spondylitis or in good health (not recorded which). The CDR3 runs from the conserved cysteine through the conserved F or W. Fields, in order: D gene, J gene, clone size, V gene, CDR3 DNA, CDR3 protein. The D gene is left open where the match is weak. Not all rows give a size; the values are once, few, many and, for expanded clones, a class.

d_call: .
j_call: TRBJ2-7
clone_size: many
v_call: TRBV5-6
cdr3_nt: TGTGCCAGCAGCTTGAGGGCCGGCTCCTACGAGCAGTACTTC
cdr3_aa: CASSLRAGSYEQYF

d_call: TRBD1
j_call: TRBJ2-5
clone_size: .
v_call: TRBV29-1
cdr3_nt: TGCAGCTCTTCGGGACAGCTCCAAGAGACCCAGTACTTC
cdr3_aa: CSSSGQLQETQYF

d_call: .
j_call: TRBJ2-7
clone_size: many
v_call: TRBV29-1
cdr3_nt: TGCAGCGTTGTGATATCGGAGACGACGTTTTACGAGCAGTACTTC
cdr3_aa: CSVVISETTFYEQYF

d_call: TRBD1
j_call: TRBJ2-5
clone_size: many
v_call: TRBV11-2
cdr3_nt: TGTGCCAGCAGCTTAGGGGGGACAGGGGAAGAGACCCAGTACTTC
cdr3_aa: CASSLGGTGEETQYF

d_call: TRBD1
j_call: TRBJ2-7
clone_size: many
v_call: TRBV20-1
cdr3_nt: TGCAGTGCTAGAGAAGGGGACAGCATCCACGAGCAGTACTTC
cdr3_aa: CSAREGDSIHEQYF

d_call: .
j_call: TRBJ2-5
clone_size: many
v_call: TRBV7-9
cdr3_nt: TGTGCCAGCAGCTTAAACTGGGAACAAGAGACCCAGTACTTC
cdr3_aa: CASSLNWEQETQYF

d_call: TRBD1
j_call: TRBJ2-5
clone_size: .
v_call: TRBV12-3/TRBV12-4
cdr3_nt: TGTGCCAGCAGCTTCACGGCCCAGGGGGCGAGCCACACATTACAAGAGACCCAGTACTTC
cdr3_aa: CASSFTAQGASHTLQETQYF

d_call: .
j_call: TRBJ2-5
clone_size: .
v_call: TRBV20-1
cdr3_nt: TGCAGTGCTAGAATGGAGACCCAGTACTTC
cdr3_aa: CSARMETQYF

d_call: TRBD2
j_call: TRBJ2-2
clone_size: many
v_call: TRBV5-1
cdr3_nt: TGCGCCAGCAGCCAGGGACTAGGGCTTGTGGAGCTGTTTTTT
cdr3_aa: CASSQGLGLVELFF

d_call: TRBD1
j_call: TRBJ2-7
clone_size: many
v_call: TRBV5-1
cdr3_nt: TGCGCCAGCAGCTCAGGACAGGCGCGTTTTGAGCAGTACTTC
cdr3_aa: CASSSGQARFEQYF

d_call: .
j_call: TRBJ1-5
clone_size: many
v_call: TRBV20-1
cdr3_nt: TGCAGTGCTTGGATGGGGGTCGACAATCAGCCCCAGCATTTT
cdr3_aa: CSAWMGVDNQPQHF

d_call: .
j_call: TRBJ1-2
clone_size: many
v_call: TRBV12-3/TRBV12-4
cdr3_nt: TGTGCCAGCAGCCCTACCCACCGGGACATGGTTAACTATGGCTACACCTTC
cdr3_aa: CASSPTHRDMVNYGYTF

d_call: .
j_call: TRBJ2-7
clone_size: .
v_call: TRBV15
cdr3_nt: TGTGCCACCAGCAGCCACAGGGATTCCTACGAGCAGTACTTC
cdr3_aa: CATSSHRDSYEQYF

d_call: TRBD2
j_call: TRBJ2-7
clone_size: .
v_call: TRBV7-2
cdr3_nt: TGTGCCAGCAGCAGCTACGGAGCGGGAGCGTCCTACGAGCAGTACTTC
cdr3_aa: CASSSYGAGASYEQYF

d_call: .
j_call: TRBJ2-3
clone_size: .
v_call: TRBV15
cdr3_nt: TGTGCCACCAGCAGTGCGGACACAGATACGCAGTATTTT
cdr3_aa: CATSSADTDTQYF

d_call: .
j_call: TRBJ2-7
clone_size: many
v_call: TRBV7-8
cdr3_nt: TGTGCCAGCAGATACCGGGCCCGGTCCTACGAGCAGTACTTC
cdr3_aa: CASRYRARSYEQYF

d_call: .
j_call: TRBJ2-4
clone_size: few
v_call: TRBV12-3/TRBV12-4
cdr3_nt: TGTGCCAGCAGTTTTTTATCAGGGTTAGCCAAAAACAGTCAGTACTTC
cdr3_aa: CASSFLSGLAKNSQYF

d_call: .
j_call: TRBJ2-3
clone_size: few
v_call: TRBV5-1
cdr3_nt: TGCGCCAGCAGCTTGGAAGGGGCACGCACAGATACGCAGTATTTT
cdr3_aa: CASSLEGARTDTQYF

d_call: TRBD2
j_call: TRBJ2-7
clone_size: many
v_call: TRBV2
cdr3_nt: TGTGCCAGCAGGGAGACTAGCGGGGCCTCCGAGCAGTACTTC
cdr3_aa: CASRETSGASEQYF

d_call: .
j_call: TRBJ1-4
clone_size: many
v_call: TRBV20-1
cdr3_nt: TGCAGTGCTACCAAGGAGCTAAGGAGGAATGAAAAACTGTTTTTT
cdr3_aa: CSATKELRRNEKLFF

d_call: TRBD1
j_call: TRBJ2-7
clone_size: many
v_call: TRBV6-2/TRBV6-3
cdr3_nt: TGTGCCAGCAGTTCGCGGACAGGGTTTCTCTACGAGCAGTACTTC
cdr3_aa: CASSSRTGFLYEQYF

d_call: .
j_call: TRBJ2-2
clone_size: few
v_call: TRBV11-3
cdr3_nt: TGTGCCAGCAGCCCCACCTATCCCGACGGCCCCGGGGAGCTGTTTTTT
cdr3_aa: CASSPTYPDGPGELFF